Sequencing of this T cell receptor (beta chain) was carried out in a study of cytomegalovirus exposure and HLA in healthy donors. The PCR used 60 Vbeta and 13 Jbeta primers. Libraries were prepared by immunoSEQ multiplex PCR; TCRdb keeps only in-frame clonotypes and omits some of them. This table has approximately 91,000 clones, around 73% appearing once. The clonotype comes from a female donor in good health and CMV-seronegative. Sequencing input: PBMCs.

CDR3 DNA: TGTGCCAGCAGAACCAGAGGGACGGGCCTAGCGGCTTTGGATGAGCAGTTCTTC. Amino acid sequence: CASRTRGTGLAALDEQFF. This chain connects TRBV13 to TRBJ2-1, with 7 bases matching TRBD2. The CDR3 runs 18 residues. Trimming at V came to 6 bases and at J to 8 bases, leaving 22 bases not matched to a gene. From germline, CDR1 is PRHDT and CDR2 FYEKMQ (reference sequence).